The T cell receptor beta chain under discussion was sequenced for a study of CD8 T cells in Susac syndrome. Note on this clonotype: The antigen remains unidentified.

Study results and caveats: It was acknowledged by the study that relatively few individuals were included in its TCR sequencing and HLA analysis.

This CDR3 spans 11 amino acids. Germline V gene sequence: CDR1 DFQATT, CDR2 SNEGSKA (reference sequence). Trimming removed 0 bases from V and 6 bases from J, with 5 bases in between. CD8+ and CD4+ T cells from blood underwent TCR beta sequencing. Treatment-naive patients with stable or active relapsing-remitting disease were the multiple sclerosis controls. Negative isolation yielded the CD8+ and CD4+ T cells, while FACS enriched the TEMRA cells. With random hexamers, about 0.5 to 1 ug RNA was reverse transcribed. One entry per CDR3 protein, called by TCRdb with MiXCR from the immunoSEQ multiplex PCR reads. Counted here are fewer than 100,000 distinct CDR3 sequences, 75% to 95% occurring once; the ten biggest clones make up around 0.5%.

This receptor was obtained from a human donor with multiple sclerosis. The sample taken for sequencing was CD8+ T cells from PBMCs. The chain employs TRBV20-1 and TRBJ1-1; D is unclear. The CDR3 spells CSARDRAEAFF. CDR3 coding DNA: TGCAGTGCTAGAGATCGAGCTGAAGCTTTCTTT.